This is a list of T cell receptor beta chains from one sample in a study of vaccination and CD4 T cells after COVID-19. A single record per CDR3 protein comes from TCRdb applying MiXCR to the PCR reads. Altogether approximately 5,000 distinct CDR3 sequences are present, roughly 30% being singletons, with the ten largest covering approximately 37%. These receptors are not linked to any known antigen. Sequenced input: CD4+ T cells from blood, cultured in vitro. Source of these receptors: a human donor in good health. Each CDR3 is given with its conserved first and last residue. D genes are given only for firm matches. Only some rows state a clone size, as once, few, many or a class for expanded clones.

length,V,D,size,J,CDR3,DNA
15,TRBV5-8,-,-,TRBJ1-2,CASSSGIQGGYGHTF,TGTGCCAGCAGCTCCGGTATACAGGGCGGGTATGGCCACACCTTC
15,TRBV5-1,-,-,TRBJ1-6,CASSLEGTEGSPLHF,TGCGCCAGCAGCTTGGAGGGGACCGAAGGATCACCCCTCCACTTT
15,TRBV18,-,-,TRBJ2-2,CASSPSGALTGELFF,TGTGCCAGCTCACCTTCGGGGGCGCTCACCGGGGAGCTGTTTTTT
14,TRBV7-3,TRBD1,-,TRBJ2-3,CASSPDRGADTQYF,TGTGCCAGCAGCCCGGACAGGGGGGCAGATACGCAGTATTTT
17,TRBV7-3,-,-,TRBJ2-1,CASSLSSGSYPYNEQFF,TGTGCCAGCAGCTTAAGCTCAGGGTCCTACCCCTACAATGAGCAGTTCTTC
14,TRBV9,-,-,TRBJ1-2,CASSPRHRAGGYTF,TGTGCCAGCAGCCCACGACACCGCGCGGGAGGCTACACCTTC
17,TRBV6-1,-,-,TRBJ1-1,CASTQTWGGGRNTQAFF,TGTGCCAGCACTCAAACCTGGGGGGGCGGCCGAAATACTCAAGCTTTCTTT
14,TRBV27,-,few,TRBJ1-1,CASSLGADFTEAFF,TGTGCCAGCAGTTTAGGTGCGGATTTCACTGAAGCTTTCTTT
13,TRBV29-1,TRBD1,medium-sized,TRBJ2-3,CSVQGQITDTQYF,TGCAGCGTGCAGGGACAGATCACAGATACGCAGTATTTT
11,TRBV10-3,TRBD2,-,TRBJ2-7,CAIGGDYEQYF,TGTGCCATCGGGGGGGACTACGAGCAGTACTTC
16,TRBV29-1,-,once,TRBJ2-6,CSVEAGHFSGANVLTF,TGCAGCGTTGAAGCAGGACACTTCTCTGGGGCCAACGTCCTGACTTTC
13,TRBV30,TRBD1,few,TRBJ1-2,CAGPTGGAYGYTF,TGTGCCGGACCAACAGGGGGTGCTTATGGCTACACCTTC
14,TRBV14,-,-,TRBJ2-5,CASSQGGLWETQYF,TGTGCCAGCAGCCAAGGGGGACTTTGGGAGACCCAGTACTTC
15,TRBV20-1,TRBD1,-,TRBJ1-1,CSAIEGDGAGGGAFF,TGCAGTGCCATTGAGGGGGATGGAGCAGGGGGCGGGGCTTTCTTT
15,TRBV27,-,few,TRBJ1-6,CASSLLKQENSPLHF,TGTGCCAGCAGTTTATTGAAACAGGAGAATTCACCCCTCCACTTT
17,TRBV6-1,TRBD1,few,TRBJ1-2,CASSEAQWAGQRYGYTF,TGTGCCAGCAGTGAAGCGCAGTGGGCGGGACAGCGCTATGGCTACACCTTC
13,TRBV18,-,few,TRBJ1-2,CASSLSDRNGYTF,TGTGCCAGCTCACTAAGCGACAGGAATGGCTACACCTTC
14,TRBV2,-,-,TRBJ1-2,CASNTGEGFYGYTF,TGTGCCAGCAATACTGGGGAGGGTTTCTATGGCTACACCTTC
15,TRBV19,-,-,TRBJ2-3,CASSNLGKSTDTQYF,TGTGCCAGTAGTAATCTGGGTAAGAGCACAGATACGCAGTATTTT
13,TRBV7-9,-,-,TRBJ1-1,CASSPRARDEAFF,TGTGCCAGCAGCCCTAGGGCTCGTGATGAAGCTTTCTTT
12,TRBV7-9,-,-,TRBJ2-7,CASSSYGDEQYF,TGTGCCAGCAGCAGTTATGGGGACGAGCAGTACTTC
14,TRBV18,-,-,TRBJ2-3,CASSPQGGPDTQYF,TGTGCCAGCTCACCACAGGGCGGCCCAGATACGCAGTATTTT
14,TRBV2,-,-,TRBJ1-3,CASNGGVGGNTIYF,TGTGCCAGCAATGGGGGGGTCGGTGGAAACACCATATATTTT
16,TRBV20-1,-,medium-sized,TRBJ1-5,CSARAGVAGIGQPQHF,TGCAGTGCTAGAGCCGGGGTGGCTGGGATAGGCCAGCCCCAGCATTTT
12,TRBV2,-,few,TRBJ1-6,CASTERGSPLHF,TGTGCCAGCACCGAACGGGGTTCACCCCTCCACTTT
14,TRBV6-5,-,-,TRBJ1-1,CASRSSGFGLEAFF,TGTGCCAGCAGATCCTCGGGGTTTGGTCTTGAAGCTTTCTTT
15,TRBV6-2/TRBV6-3,TRBD2,-,TRBJ2-7,CASSYSTSGGNEQYF,TGTGCCAGCAGTTACTCGACTAGCGGGGGCAACGAGCAGTACTTC
15,TRBV25-1,-,-,TRBJ1-3,CASTEQGILGNTIYF,TGTGCCAGCACCGAACAGGGTATCTTAGGAAACACCATATATTTT
12,TRBV20-1,TRBD1,-,TRBJ1-5,CSASRGRQPQHF,TGCAGTGCTAGCAGGGGGCGACAGCCCCAGCATTTT
13,TRBV3-1,-,once,TRBJ1-5,CASSQDFGRKQHF,TGTGCCAGCAGCCAAGATTTTGGCAGAAAACAGCATTTT
9,TRBV21-1,-,few,TRBJ1-1,CARRGKAFF,TGTGCCAGAAGGGGAAAAGCTTTCTTT
13,TRBV6-1,-,-,TRBJ2-7,CASRTAGTYEQYF,TGTGCCAGCAGAACGGCGGGTACCTACGAGCAGTACTTC
14,TRBV6-5,-,-,TRBJ1-1,CASSYQPLNTEAFF,TGTGCCAGCAGTTACCAGCCCCTGAACACTGAAGCTTTCTTT
12,TRBV11-2,-,-,TRBJ1-1,CASSLEVTEAFF,TGTGCCAGCAGCTTAGAGGTCACTGAAGCTTTCTTT
17,TRBV6-5,TRBD2,once,TRBJ2-3,CASSYHGSGGSTDTQYF,TGTGCCAGCAGTTACCACGGTTCGGGGGGTAGCACAGATACGCAGTATTTT
14,TRBV11-2,-,-,TRBJ2-7,CASSLVGQLYEQYF,TGTGCCAGCAGCTTAGTCGGGCAGCTATACGAGCAGTACTTC
12,TRBV20-1,-,few,TRBJ1-2,CSAGRDLGGYTF,TGCAGTGCTGGACGGGACTTAGGTGGCTACACCTTC
14,TRBV6-5,-,-,TRBJ1-3,CASSYARWGNTIYF,TGTGCCAGCAGTTACGCCCGATGGGGAAACACCATATATTTT
16,TRBV28,-,few,TRBJ2-3,CASSSRADTGTDTQYF,TGTGCCAGCAGTTCCCGGGCAGATACTGGCACAGATACGCAGTATTTT
16,TRBV15,-,few,TRBJ1-3,CATSRARQSSGNTIYF,TGTGCCACCAGCAGGGCTCGACAGAGCTCTGGAAACACCATATATTTT
13,TRBV6-2/TRBV6-3,-,once,TRBJ2-1,CASSYFRGGEQFF,TGTGCCAGCAGTTACTTCCGTGGGGGTGAGCAGTTCTTC
17,TRBV11-1,-,-,TRBJ2-1,CASSLGRQASSYNEQFF,TGTGCCAGCAGCTTAGGTAGACAGGCGAGCTCCTACAATGAGCAGTTCTTC
14,TRBV19,-,-,TRBJ2-7,CASSFRRDSNEQYF,TGTGCCAGTAGTTTCAGAAGGGACTCCAACGAGCAGTACTTC
14,TRBV6-1,TRBD1,medium-sized,TRBJ2-7,CASASGQGLYEQYF,TGTGCCAGCGCCTCGGGACAGGGCCTCTACGAGCAGTACTTC
15,TRBV10-3,TRBD1,few,TRBJ2-5,CAISESRDRVKTQYF,TGTGCCATCAGTGAGTCGAGGGACAGGGTGAAGACCCAGTACTTC
16,TRBV19,TRBD1,-,TRBJ2-1,CATSGTELSSYNEQFF,TGTGCCACATCCGGGACAGAACTTAGCTCCTACAATGAGCAGTTCTTC
12,TRBV7-9,-,medium-sized,TRBJ1-5,CASSLADGAQHF,TGTGCCAGCAGCTTAGCGGACGGGGCCCAGCATTTT
13,TRBV7-3,-,-,TRBJ2-5,CASSLTPRETQYF,TGTGCCAGCAGCTTAACGCCCAGAGAGACCCAGTACTTC
15,TRBV6-1,-,-,TRBJ1-2,CASSPASGGLYGYTF,TGTGCCAGCAGTCCAGCCTCAGGAGGACTCTATGGCTACACCTTC
15,TRBV20-1,TRBD1,few,TRBJ1-1,CSAPMGNRGSTEAFF,TGCAGTGCCCCGATGGGTAACAGGGGGAGCACTGAAGCTTTCTTT
13,TRBV29-1,TRBD1,-,TRBJ2-2,CSVGDRGTGELFF,TGCAGCGTTGGGGACAGGGGGACCGGGGAGCTGTTTTTT
15,TRBV6-1,-,few,TRBJ2-7,CASSPSPGRPYEQYF,TGTGCCAGCAGTCCCTCTCCGGGCCGACCCTACGAGCAGTACTTC
15,TRBV6-1,-,few,TRBJ1-5,CASTSLGPGDQPQHF,TGTGCCAGCACCTCCCTTGGTCCCGGGGATCAGCCCCAGCATTTT
11,TRBV6-1,-,few,TRBJ1-1,CASSADKTAFF,TGTGCCAGCAGTGCCGACAAGACGGCTTTCTTT
14,TRBV19,TRBD1,-,TRBJ2-5,CASSLGTGRETQYF,TGTGCCAGTAGTCTCGGGACAGGACGAGAGACCCAGTACTTC
14,TRBV21-1,-,few,TRBJ2-7,CASSKGGQGYEQYF,TGTGCCAGCAGCAAAGGGGGACAGGGATACGAGCAGTACTTC
16,TRBV10-1,-,-,TRBJ1-1,CASSESATEAGTEAFF,TGCGCCAGCAGTGAGTCGGCGACAGAAGCAGGTACTGAAGCTTTCTTT